The rows below give T cell receptor beta chains drawn from one sample of a study of T cell changes during pregnancy in multiple sclerosis. Profiling relied on immunoSEQ multiplex PCR, and the TCRdb table lists in-frame clones only, not all of them. The sample lists about 98,000 clones; about 91% were seen once. Sequenced here: peripheral blood, sampled after pregnancy. The receptors shown here come from a female donor in good health, enrolled as a control in a pregnancy study. CDR3s include the opening cysteine and the closing phenylalanine or tryptophan. A D gene is named only where the DNA matches it firmly. Expanded clones are given a class, and other clones once, few, many or no size at all.

v_gene: TRBV28; j_gene: TRBJ1-2; d_gene: .; abundance: .; CDR3nt: TGTGCCAGCAGGACAGAACTCTATGGCTACACCTTC; CDR3aa: CASRTELYGYTF
v_gene: TRBV19; j_gene: TRBJ1-6; d_gene: TRBD1; abundance: .; CDR3nt: TGTGCCAGTAGTATAGGCTTCAGGGGGCCTTCACCCCTCCACTTT; CDR3aa: CASSIGFRGPSPLHF
v_gene: TRBV5-1; j_gene: TRBJ2-7; d_gene: .; abundance: .; CDR3nt: TGCGCCAGCAGCACTTCGACAGGACGCGAGCAGTACTTC; CDR3aa: CASSTSTGREQYF
v_gene: TRBV5-1; j_gene: TRBJ1-4; d_gene: .; abundance: .; CDR3nt: TGCGCCAGCAGCCCAAACGGGGGGAGTGGTGAAAAACTGTTTTTT; CDR3aa: CASSPNGGSGEKLFF
v_gene: TRBV7-9; j_gene: TRBJ1-1; d_gene: .; abundance: few; CDR3nt: TGTGCCAGCAGCGCAGGCGACACTGAAGCTTTCTTT; CDR3aa: CASSAGDTEAFF
v_gene: TRBV29-1; j_gene: TRBJ2-3; d_gene: TRBD1; abundance: .; CDR3nt: TGCAGCGTAGTGCGCTCAGGGGGCCTGGGCACAGATACGCAGTATTTT; CDR3aa: CSVVRSGGLGTDTQYF
v_gene: TRBV4-1; j_gene: TRBJ2-7; d_gene: TRBD2; abundance: .; CDR3nt: TGCGCCAGCAGCCAAGAGGACTGGCGGGGGATAGGAGGGGAGCAGTACTTC; CDR3aa: CASSQEDWRGIGGEQYF
v_gene: TRBV19; j_gene: TRBJ2-5; d_gene: TRBD2; abundance: .; CDR3nt: TGTGCCAGTAGTATCGGGACTAGCCAAGAGACCCAGTACTTC; CDR3aa: CASSIGTSQETQYF
v_gene: TRBV6-5; j_gene: TRBJ2-3; d_gene: .; abundance: .; CDR3nt: TGTGCCAGCAGTTACGGCAGGGGGGACGCAGATACGCAGTATTTT; CDR3aa: CASSYGRGDADTQYF
v_gene: TRBV18; j_gene: TRBJ1-2; d_gene: .; abundance: .; CDR3nt: TGTGCCAGCTCCCCCTCTAACTATGGCTACACCTTC; CDR3aa: CASSPSNYGYTF
v_gene: TRBV5-4; j_gene: TRBJ2-6; d_gene: .; abundance: .; CDR3nt: TGTGCCAGCTTCGGGGGGCCCCTCTCTGGGGCCAACGTCCTGACTTTC; CDR3aa: CASFGGPLSGANVLTF
v_gene: TRBV1; j_gene: TRBJ2-6; d_gene: .; abundance: .; CDR3nt: TGCACCAGCAGCCAAGAACCCGGCTCTGGGGCCAACGTCCTGACTTTC; CDR3aa: CTSSQEPGSGANVLTF
v_gene: TRBV27; j_gene: TRBJ1-2; d_gene: .; abundance: .; CDR3nt: TGTGCCAGCAGTTTATCGTTGGGACACCGAGTAAGTGGCTACACCTTC; CDR3aa: CASSLSLGHRVSGYTF
v_gene: TRBV27; j_gene: TRBJ1-1; d_gene: .; abundance: .; CDR3nt: TGTGCCAGCAGCTACAGCCTGAACACTGAAGCTTTCTTT; CDR3aa: CASSYSLNTEAFF
v_gene: TRBV11-2; j_gene: TRBJ1-2; d_gene: .; abundance: .; CDR3nt: TGTGCCAGCAGCTTAGTGTCAGGGGACTATGGCTACACCTTC; CDR3aa: CASSLVSGDYGYTF
v_gene: TRBV27; j_gene: TRBJ1-2; d_gene: .; abundance: .; CDR3nt: TGTGCCAGCAGTTTCGGACAGACCGACCTTTTCGGCTACACCTTC; CDR3aa: CASSFGQTDLFGYTF
v_gene: TRBV19; j_gene: TRBJ1-2; d_gene: TRBD1; abundance: few; CDR3nt: TGTGCCAGTAGGCAGGACAGGGGATATGGCTACACCTTC; CDR3aa: CASRQDRGYGYTF
v_gene: TRBV5-4; j_gene: TRBJ2-3; d_gene: TRBD2; abundance: .; CDR3nt: TGTGCCAGCAGCCCGGGACTAGACACAGATACGCAGTATTTT; CDR3aa: CASSPGLDTDTQYF
v_gene: TRBV5-4; j_gene: TRBJ2-5; d_gene: .; abundance: .; CDR3nt: TGTGCCAGCAGCTTGGGGGCGGGGCCCGAGACCCAGTACTTC; CDR3aa: CASSLGAGPETQYF
v_gene: TRBV7-2; j_gene: TRBJ1-2; d_gene: .; abundance: .; CDR3nt: TGTGCCAGCAGCTTCCCCCTTTTAAACTATGGCTACACCTTC; CDR3aa: CASSFPLLNYGYTF
v_gene: TRBV6-1; j_gene: TRBJ2-2; d_gene: .; abundance: .; CDR3nt: TGTGCCAGCAGTGATGGGGGGGCAACGAACACCGGGGAGCTGTTTTTT; CDR3aa: CASSDGGATNTGELFF
v_gene: TRBV25-1; j_gene: TRBJ1-1; d_gene: TRBD1; abundance: once; CDR3nt: TGTGCCAGCAGTGAAAGGGACAGGACACACACTGAAGCTTTCTTT; CDR3aa: CASSERDRTHTEAFF
v_gene: TRBV4-1; j_gene: TRBJ1-2; d_gene: .; abundance: .; CDR3nt: TGCGCCAGCAGCCAAGTCCAGGGTCCGGGCTACACCTTC; CDR3aa: CASSQVQGPGYTF
v_gene: TRBV9; j_gene: TRBJ1-4; d_gene: .; abundance: .; CDR3nt: TGTGCCAGCAGCTCCAAACCTCGGCAAGCGAATGAAAAACTGTTTTTT; CDR3aa: CASSSKPRQANEKLFF
v_gene: TRBV5-8; j_gene: TRBJ2-1; d_gene: TRBD2; abundance: .; CDR3nt: TGTGCCAGCAGCTTGGTCTGGTCTTACGGACTAGCGGGAGAGGGCAATGAGCAGTTCTTC; CDR3aa: CASSLVWSYGLAGEGNEQFF
v_gene: TRBV7-8; j_gene: TRBJ1-2; d_gene: .; abundance: .; CDR3nt: TGTGCCAGCAGCTCAAAGACGGGGGAAGGCTATGGCTACACCTTC; CDR3aa: CASSSKTGEGYGYTF
v_gene: TRBV28; j_gene: TRBJ2-7; d_gene: .; abundance: .; CDR3nt: TGTGCCAGCAGTTTAAGGGCAGGGGTATACGAGCAGTACTTC; CDR3aa: CASSLRAGVYEQYF
v_gene: TRBV5-6; j_gene: TRBJ1-2; d_gene: TRBD1; abundance: .; CDR3nt: TGTGCCAGCAGCTTGGGACAGGGTAATGGCTACACCTTC; CDR3aa: CASSLGQGNGYTF
v_gene: TRBV29-1; j_gene: TRBJ1-2; d_gene: .; abundance: .; CDR3nt: TGCAGCGCCAAAAAACAGGGTACTAACTATGGCTACACCTTC; CDR3aa: CSAKKQGTNYGYTF
v_gene: TRBV7-9; j_gene: TRBJ2-7; d_gene: TRBD2; abundance: .; CDR3nt: TGTGCCAGCAGCCCCCGCCTAGCGGGGGAACTCTCCTACGAGCAGTACTTC; CDR3aa: CASSPRLAGELSYEQYF
v_gene: TRBV2; j_gene: TRBJ2-1; d_gene: TRBD1; abundance: .; CDR3nt: TGTGCCAGCAGGGCGGGACAGGGTTACAATGAGCAGTTCTTC; CDR3aa: CASRAGQGYNEQFF
v_gene: TRBV4-1; j_gene: TRBJ1-2; d_gene: TRBD1; abundance: .; CDR3nt: TGCGCCAGCAGGGGTACAGGGGGCGTTGACAACTATGGCTACACCTTC; CDR3aa: CASRGTGGVDNYGYTF
v_gene: TRBV6-5; j_gene: TRBJ2-5; d_gene: TRBD2; abundance: .; CDR3nt: TGTGCCCACGGGAGGGACCAAGAGACCCAGTACTTC; CDR3aa: CAHGRDQETQYF
v_gene: TRBV2; j_gene: TRBJ1-5; d_gene: .; abundance: .; CDR3nt: TGTGCCAGCAGTGAAGATCGGCAGGATTATCAGCCCCAGCATTTT; CDR3aa: CASSEDRQDYQPQHF
v_gene: TRBV23-1; j_gene: TRBJ1-5; d_gene: .; abundance: .; CDR3nt: TGCGCCAGCAGTCAATCCTCACCCGGTTGGGGCAGGCCCCGGTATAGCAATCAGCCCCAGCATTTT; CDR3aa: CASSQSSPGWGRPRYSNQPQHF
v_gene: TRBV10-3; j_gene: TRBJ1-1; d_gene: .; abundance: .; CDR3nt: TGTGCCATCAAGGGTTGGAGGACTGAAGCTTTCTTT; CDR3aa: CAIKGWRTEAFF
v_gene: TRBV29-1; j_gene: TRBJ2-2; d_gene: TRBD1; abundance: .; CDR3nt: TGCAGCGTGAGGGGGCTTCCCGGGGAGCTGTTTTTT; CDR3aa: CSVRGLPGELFF
v_gene: TRBV28; j_gene: TRBJ2-2; d_gene: TRBD2; abundance: .; CDR3nt: TGTGCCAGCAGTTTACTGACTAGCGGGAGTAGAAGGGAGCTGTTTTTT; CDR3aa: CASSLLTSGSRRELFF
v_gene: TRBV5-4; j_gene: TRBJ1-1; d_gene: TRBD1; abundance: .; CDR3nt: TGTGCCAGCAGCCGCCGGGACAGGGCGAACACTGAAGCTTTCTTT; CDR3aa: CASSRRDRANTEAFF
v_gene: TRBV11-2; j_gene: TRBJ2-7; d_gene: .; abundance: .; CDR3nt: TGTGCCAGCAGCTCCCCTGGGGGCAGCGAGCAGTACTTC; CDR3aa: CASSSPGGSEQYF
v_gene: TRBV5-8; j_gene: TRBJ1-2; d_gene: .; abundance: .; CDR3nt: TGTGCCAGCAGCTTGGGGTGGGCTGGCTACACCTTC; CDR3aa: CASSLGWAGYTF
v_gene: TRBV6-1; j_gene: TRBJ1-5; d_gene: TRBD1; abundance: .; CDR3nt: TGTGCCAGCAGTCCCAGGGGGCTGCCCCAGCATTTT; CDR3aa: CASSPRGLPQHF
v_gene: TRBV4-1; j_gene: TRBJ1-2; d_gene: TRBD1; abundance: .; CDR3nt: TGCGCCAGCAGCCAAGACCGACAGGGGAGAAGTGGCTACACCTTC; CDR3aa: CASSQDRQGRSGYTF
v_gene: TRBV6-1; j_gene: TRBJ1-2; d_gene: .; abundance: .; CDR3nt: TGTGCCAGCAGGAACCCAGGGAATGGCTACACCTTC; CDR3aa: CASRNPGNGYTF
v_gene: TRBV6-4; j_gene: TRBJ2-1; d_gene: TRBD1; abundance: .; CDR3nt: TGTGCCAGCAGTGAGGGACAGGGCACCTACAATGAGCAGTTCTTC; CDR3aa: CASSEGQGTYNEQFF
v_gene: TRBV29-1; j_gene: TRBJ2-5; d_gene: .; abundance: .; CDR3nt: TGCAGCGTTGCCCAGGGGCAAGAGACCCAGTACTTC; CDR3aa: CSVAQGQETQYF
v_gene: TRBV10-2; j_gene: TRBJ2-2; d_gene: TRBD2; abundance: .; CDR3nt: TGCGCCGCGACTAGCGGGAGAATCCCCGGGGAGCTGTTTTTT; CDR3aa: CAATSGRIPGELFF
v_gene: TRBV7-2; j_gene: TRBJ1-1; d_gene: .; abundance: .; CDR3nt: TGTGCCAGCAGCTTATGGGCAGGTAACACTGAAGCTTTCTTT; CDR3aa: CASSLWAGNTEAFF
v_gene: TRBV5-4; j_gene: TRBJ2-7; d_gene: TRBD2; abundance: .; CDR3nt: TGTGCCAGCAGCGGGGGGGGGTGGGATCTGAACTACGAGCAGTACTTC; CDR3aa: CASSGGGWDLNYEQYF
v_gene: TRBV7-9; j_gene: TRBJ1-1; d_gene: .; abundance: few; CDR3nt: TGTGCCAGCAGCCCAACTACGGAAGCTTTCTTT; CDR3aa: CASSPTTEAFF
v_gene: TRBV14; j_gene: TRBJ1-2; d_gene: .; abundance: few; CDR3nt: TGTGCCAGCAGCCAAGACAGTGACTATGGCTACACCTTC; CDR3aa: CASSQDSDYGYTF
v_gene: TRBV5-4; j_gene: TRBJ2-7; d_gene: TRBD1; abundance: .; CDR3nt: TGTGCCAGCAGCGGTGGGACAGCGAGCGGAATTGCCTACGAGCAGTACTTC; CDR3aa: CASSGGTASGIAYEQYF
v_gene: TRBV7-8; j_gene: TRBJ2-5; d_gene: .; abundance: once; CDR3nt: TGTGCCAGCAGCTTTGACTCGGGGACCCAGTACTTC; CDR3aa: CASSFDSGTQYF
v_gene: TRBV27; j_gene: TRBJ2-1; d_gene: .; abundance: .; CDR3nt: TGTGCCAGCAGTTGGTTACAGGGCCATGAGCAGTTCTTC; CDR3aa: CASSWLQGHEQFF
v_gene: TRBV27; j_gene: TRBJ2-1; d_gene: TRBD2; abundance: .; CDR3nt: TGTGCCAGCAGGCCGGGAGGGTTTCTCAATGAGCAGTTCTTC; CDR3aa: CASRPGGFLNEQFF
v_gene: TRBV15; j_gene: TRBJ2-2; d_gene: TRBD1; abundance: .; CDR3nt: TGTGCCACCAGCCGAGGGACAGCGAACACCGGGGAGCTGTTTTTT; CDR3aa: CATSRGTANTGELFF
v_gene: TRBV15; j_gene: TRBJ1-4; d_gene: TRBD1; abundance: .; CDR3nt: TGTGCCACCAGCGGGGAGGCAGGGGGCGGTGAAAAACTGTTTTTT; CDR3aa: CATSGEAGGGEKLFF
v_gene: TRBV7-6; j_gene: TRBJ2-1; d_gene: TRBD2; abundance: .; CDR3nt: TGTGCCAGCAGCGGCAGACTAGCGGGGAACTCCTACAATGAGCAGTTCTTC; CDR3aa: CASSGRLAGNSYNEQFF
v_gene: TRBV28; j_gene: TRBJ2-1; d_gene: .; abundance: .; CDR3nt: TGTGCCAGCAGTCCTTGGACTACTATGAGCTCCTACAATGAGCAGTTCTTC; CDR3aa: CASSPWTTMSSYNEQFF